This T cell receptor beta chain is drawn from a study of T cells in Graves' hyperthyroidism and ophthalmopathy. Study background: Peripheral blood was drawn at first diagnosis, prior to all treatment.

Ophthalmopathy cases met thresholds of Clinical Activity Score at least 3, NOSPECS grade at least 4 and duration under 3 months. This clonotype was counted at least ten times. Its antigen is not known. Regions amplified from RNA transcripts were the TCR beta CDR3 regions. TCR CDR3 underwent first-round RT-PCR with the HTBI primer set. Each CDR3 protein is one row after TCRdb ran MiXCR on the multiplex PCR reads. The table shows around 500,000 distinct CDR3 sequences, with approximately 23% occurring only once. Study-level results: Blood samples included most of the expanded thyroid clonotypes exceeding 0.001.

Germline V gene data show CDR1 as KGHDR and CDR2 as SFDVKD. The trim removed 7 bases at V and 2 bases at J, leaving 4 bases unmatched. CDR3 length: 13 amino acids. This TCR was sampled from a woman in her 70s with Graves' ophthalmopathy. Sequenced: blood. The rearrangement joins TRBV24-1 to TRBJ2-7, with 7 bases identical to TRBD1. In DNA form, the CDR3 reads TGTGCCACCAGACGGGACAGAGCCTACGAGCAGTACTTC. It specifies CATRRDRAYEQYF.